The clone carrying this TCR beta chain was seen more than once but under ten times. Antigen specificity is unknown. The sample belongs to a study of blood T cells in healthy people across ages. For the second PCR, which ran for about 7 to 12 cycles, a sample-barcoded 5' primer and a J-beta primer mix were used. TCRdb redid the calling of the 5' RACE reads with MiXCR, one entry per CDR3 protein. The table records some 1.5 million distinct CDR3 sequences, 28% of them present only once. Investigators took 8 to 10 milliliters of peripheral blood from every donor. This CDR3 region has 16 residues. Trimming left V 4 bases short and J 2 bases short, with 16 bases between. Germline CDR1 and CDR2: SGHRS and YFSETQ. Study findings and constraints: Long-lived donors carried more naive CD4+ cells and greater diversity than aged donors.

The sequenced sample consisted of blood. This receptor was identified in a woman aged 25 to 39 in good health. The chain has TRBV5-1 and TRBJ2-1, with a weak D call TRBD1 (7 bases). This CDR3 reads CASSPRGAGAYNEQFF. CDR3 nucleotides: TGCGCCAGCAGCCCCAGGGGGGCTGGGGCCTACAATGAGCAGTTCTTC.